Listed below are T cell receptor beta chains from one sample, sequenced in a study of shared clonotypes between healthy human individuals. Profiling relied on immunoSEQ multiplex PCR, and the TCRdb table lists in-frame clones only, not all of them. The sample consists of about 580,000 clones, roughly 98% of them appearing once. The sequenced sample consisted of naive CD8+ T cells sorted from blood. The receptors were sampled from a man aged 30 to 45 in good health. The CDR3 runs from the conserved cysteine through the conserved F or W. Fields, in order: CDR3 DNA, CDR3 protein, V gene, J gene, clone size, D gene. D genes are given only for firm matches. Size values are once, few and many counts, or a class for expanded clones, and some rows have none.

CDR3 DNA: TGTGCCAGCAGGAAAGAGCTACAGGGCTATGAGCAGTTCTTC; CDR3 protein: CASRKELQGYEQFF; V gene: TRBV6-4; J gene: TRBJ2-1; clone size: once; D gene: NA
CDR3 DNA: TGTGCCAGCAGTTTGGAGGGAAATAACTATGGCTACACCTTC; CDR3 protein: CASSLEGNNYGYTF; V gene: TRBV27; J gene: TRBJ1-2; clone size: NA; D gene: NA
CDR3 DNA: TGTGCCAGCAGCTATACCTTCGCAGATACGCAGTATTTT; CDR3 protein: CASSYTFADTQYF; V gene: TRBV11-2; J gene: TRBJ2-3; clone size: NA; D gene: NA
CDR3 DNA: TGTGCCAGCAGAGACGACAGTGCCTACGAGCAGTACTTC; CDR3 protein: CASRDDSAYEQYF; V gene: TRBV11-1; J gene: TRBJ2-7; clone size: NA; D gene: NA
CDR3 DNA: TGTGCCAGCAGTTTCCAACAGGACAGTCAGCCCCAGCATTTT; CDR3 protein: CASSFQQDSQPQHF; V gene: TRBV27; J gene: TRBJ1-5; clone size: NA; D gene: NA
CDR3 DNA: TGTGCCAGCAGCCCTATAGCGGGAGGGCCCGGGAATGAGCAGTTCTTC; CDR3 protein: CASSPIAGGPGNEQFF; V gene: TRBV7-9; J gene: TRBJ2-1; clone size: once; D gene: TRBD2
CDR3 DNA: TGTGCCAGCAGCTCCCGGGACAGGCACGAGCAGTACTTC; CDR3 protein: CASSSRDRHEQYF; V gene: TRBV7-9; J gene: TRBJ2-7; clone size: NA; D gene: TRBD1
CDR3 DNA: TGCGCCAGCAGCCAACTACAGGGGAGGATCAGAGAGACCCAGTACTTC; CDR3 protein: CASSQLQGRIRETQYF; V gene: TRBV4-1; J gene: TRBJ2-5; clone size: NA; D gene: NA
CDR3 DNA: TGTGCCAGCAGCAACCGGGAATACGAGCAGTACTTC; CDR3 protein: CASSNREYEQYF; V gene: TRBV7-9; J gene: TRBJ2-7; clone size: NA; D gene: NA
CDR3 DNA: TGTGCCAGCAGCTTCCAGGACAGGGCTTTCTTT; CDR3 protein: CASSFQDRAFF; V gene: TRBV5-5; J gene: TRBJ1-1; clone size: NA; D gene: TRBD1
CDR3 DNA: TGTGCCAGCAGCCGTGCACCAGATACGCAGTATTTT; CDR3 protein: CASSRAPDTQYF; V gene: TRBV9; J gene: TRBJ2-3; clone size: NA; D gene: NA